The 7 T cell receptor beta chains presented below share a single source sample, sequenced in a study of blood T cell repertoires in COVID-19. TCRdb keeps only in-frame clones here, not all; method: immunoSEQ multiplex PCR. Of about 89,000 clones detected, about 78% appear once; the ten largest clones hold around 15%. Input material: peripheral blood. The receptors shown here come from a woman of 80 years or more with acute or convalescent COVID-19.

The chain combines TRBV4-1 with TRBJ1-2; no firm D call. The ends were cut back, 2 bases at V and 5 bases at J, with 15 bases in the middle. The CDR3 is made up of 15 amino acids. Germline loops: CDR1 MGHRA, CDR2 YSYEKL. CDR3 protein: CASSQYLQVRYGYTF. The CDR3 nucleotides read TGCGCCAGCAGCCAATACTTGCAGGTTCGATATGGCTACACCTTC.

The rearrangement uses TRBV7-9 and TRBJ2-1; TRBD2 agrees at 8 bases. Looked up from germline, CDR1 is SEHNR and CDR2 is FQNEAQ (reference sequence). The CDR3 runs 17 residues. Trimming removed 0 bases from V and 2 bases from J; junction bases left unmatched: 6. The CDR3 DNA reads TGTGCCAGCAGCTTAGCCTTTAGGACTAGCCCCTACAATGAGCAGTTCTTC. Translation gives CASSLAFRTSPYNEQFF.

The chain combines TRBV5-1 with TRBJ1-1; the match to TRBD1 covers 7 bases. V dropped 1 base and J dropped 1; count of bases not matched to a gene: 1. Germline CDR1 and CDR2: SGHRS and YFSETQ. The CDR3 extends over 14 amino acids. Here the CDR3 DNA reads TGCGCCAGCAGCTTGACAGGGGCGAACACTGAAGCTTTCTTT. Protein: CASSLTGANTEAFF. The variable domain in full, completed from reference TRBV5-1 and TRBJ1-1, reads KAGVTQTPRYLIKTRGQQVTLSCSPISGHRSVSWYQQTPGQGLQFLFEYFSETQRNKGNFPGRFSGRQFSNSRSEMNVSTLELGDSALYLCASSLTGANTEAFFGQGTRLTVV.

The chain employs TRBV7-8 and TRBJ1-3; 7 nucleotides agree with TRBD1. The length of the CDR3 is 15 residues. The germline V gene has CDR1 SGHVS and CDR2 FQNEAQ. After removal of 4 bases from V and 2 bases from J, the junction contained 5 bases not matched to a gene. For the CDR3, the DNA is TGTGCCAGCAGCTCTTTACAGGGGCCTGGAAACACCATATATTTT. Protein: CASSSLQGPGNTIYF.

The table lists this clone with a count of one. J is TRBJ2-5 and V is TRBV5-1; 9 nucleotides agree with TRBD2. This CDR3 is 16 amino acids long. Trimming took 0 bases from V and 1 from J; bases not matched to a gene: 4. The germline gives CDR1 SGHRS, CDR2 YFSETQ. The CDR3 protein is CASSLVASGIQETQYF. CDR3 nucleotides: TGCGCCAGCAGCTTGGTTGCTAGCGGGATCCAAGAGACCCAGTACTTC.

The chain links TRBV5-1 to TRBJ1-2, with D perhaps TRBD1 (6 bases). The CDR3 is made up of 14 amino acids. V was shortened by 0 bases and J by 4 bases, with 10 bases between the two germline ends. Germline lookup yields CDR1 SGHRS and CDR2 YFSETQ. The CDR3 region is CASSLDGGAYGYTF. CDR3 sequence (DNA): TGCGCCAGCAGCTTGGATGGGGGCGCCTATGGCTACACCTTC. The variable domain in full, completed from reference TRBV5-1 and TRBJ1-2, reads KAGVTQTPRYLIKTRGQQVTLSCSPISGHRSVSWYQQTPGQGLQFLFEYFSETQRNKGNFPGRFSGRQFSNSRSEMNVSTLELGDSALYLCASSLDGGAYGYTFGSGTRLTVV.

This clone was seen once. A much larger clone sits a single nucleotide away, making a read error possible. J is TRBJ1-2 and V is TRBV11-2; 7 nucleotides agree with TRBD1. Trimming took 5 bases from V and 4 from J; bases not matched to a gene: 4. CDR3 size: 13 residues. Germline CDR1 is SGHAT and CDR2 is FQNNGV. The chain's CDR3 is CASSPGTVYGYTF. CDR3 sequence (DNA): TGTGCCAGCAGCCCCGGGACAGTCTATGGCTACACCTTC.